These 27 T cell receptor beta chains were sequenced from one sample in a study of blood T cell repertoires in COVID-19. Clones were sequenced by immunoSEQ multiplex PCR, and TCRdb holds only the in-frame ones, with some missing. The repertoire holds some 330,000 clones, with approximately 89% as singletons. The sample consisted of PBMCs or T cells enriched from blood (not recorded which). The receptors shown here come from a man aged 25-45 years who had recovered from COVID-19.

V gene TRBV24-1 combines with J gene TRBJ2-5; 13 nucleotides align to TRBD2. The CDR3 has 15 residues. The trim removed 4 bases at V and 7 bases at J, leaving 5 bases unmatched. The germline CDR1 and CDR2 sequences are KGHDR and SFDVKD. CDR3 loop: CATSDRTSGGGTQYF. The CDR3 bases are TGTGCCACCAGTGACCGGACTAGCGGGGGCGGGACCCAGTACTTC.

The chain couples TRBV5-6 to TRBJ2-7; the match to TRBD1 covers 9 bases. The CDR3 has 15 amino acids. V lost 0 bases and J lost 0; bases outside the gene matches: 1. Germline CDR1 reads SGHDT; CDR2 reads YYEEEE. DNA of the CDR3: TGTGCCAGCAGCTTGGGGGACAGGGCCTCCTACGAGCAGTACTTC. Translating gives CASSLGDRASYEQYF. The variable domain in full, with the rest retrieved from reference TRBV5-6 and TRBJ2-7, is DAGVTQSPTHLIKTRGQQVTLRCSPKSGHDTVSWYQQALGQGPQFIFQYYEEEERQRGNFPDRFSGHQFPNYSSELNVNALLLGDSALYLCASSLGDRASYEQYFGPGTRLTVT.

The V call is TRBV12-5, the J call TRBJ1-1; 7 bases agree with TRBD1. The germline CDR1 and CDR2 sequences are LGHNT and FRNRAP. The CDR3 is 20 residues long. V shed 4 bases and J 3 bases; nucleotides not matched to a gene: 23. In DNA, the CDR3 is TGTGCTAGTGGTTCCCCCCTGAAGCAGGGATTAGGGGGCGACGACACTGAAGCTTTCTTT. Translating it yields CASGSPLKQGLGGDDTEAFF. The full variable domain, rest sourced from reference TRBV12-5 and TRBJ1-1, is DARVTQTPRHKVTEMGQEVTMRCQPILGHNTVFWYRQTMMQGLELLAYFRNRAPLDDSGMPKDRFSAEMPDATLATLKIQPSEPRDSAVYFCASGSPLKQGLGGDDTEAFFGQGTRLTVV.

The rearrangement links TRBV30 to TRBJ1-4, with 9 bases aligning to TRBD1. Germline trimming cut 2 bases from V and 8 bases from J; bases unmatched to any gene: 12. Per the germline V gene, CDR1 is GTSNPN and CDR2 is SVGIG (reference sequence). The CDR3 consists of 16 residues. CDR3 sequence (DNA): TGTGCCTGGAGTCACCTCCACAGGGGGCGAACAGAAAAACTGTTTTTT. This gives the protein CAWSHLHRGRTEKLFF.

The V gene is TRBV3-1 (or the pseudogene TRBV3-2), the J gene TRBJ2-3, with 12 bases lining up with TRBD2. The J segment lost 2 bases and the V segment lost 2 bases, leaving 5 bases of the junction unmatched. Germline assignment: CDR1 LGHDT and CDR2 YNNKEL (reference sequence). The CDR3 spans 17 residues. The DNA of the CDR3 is TGTGCCAGCAGCCAATTCGGACTAGCGGGGAACACAGATACGCAGTATTTT. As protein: CASSQFGLAGNTDTQYF.

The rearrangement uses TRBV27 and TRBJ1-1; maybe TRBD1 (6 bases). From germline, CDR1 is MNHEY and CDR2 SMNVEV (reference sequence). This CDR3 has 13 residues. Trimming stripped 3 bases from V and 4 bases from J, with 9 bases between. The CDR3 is CASSFQGPTEAFF. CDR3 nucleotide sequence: TGTGCCAGCAGTTTCCAGGGGCCCACTGAAGCTTTCTTT.

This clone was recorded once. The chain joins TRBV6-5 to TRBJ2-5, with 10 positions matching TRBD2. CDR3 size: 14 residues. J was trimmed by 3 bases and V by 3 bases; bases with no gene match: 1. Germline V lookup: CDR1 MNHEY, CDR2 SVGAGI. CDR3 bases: TGTGCCAGCAGTTATACTAGCGGGGAAGAGACCCAGTACTTC. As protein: CASSYTSGEETQYF.

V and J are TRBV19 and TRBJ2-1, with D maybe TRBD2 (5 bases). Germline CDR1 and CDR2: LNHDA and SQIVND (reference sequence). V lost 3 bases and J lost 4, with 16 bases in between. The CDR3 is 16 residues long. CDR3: CASSMSLVASYNEQFF. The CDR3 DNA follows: TGTGCCAGTAGTATGAGTTTGGTAGCGTCTTACAATGAGCAGTTCTTC.

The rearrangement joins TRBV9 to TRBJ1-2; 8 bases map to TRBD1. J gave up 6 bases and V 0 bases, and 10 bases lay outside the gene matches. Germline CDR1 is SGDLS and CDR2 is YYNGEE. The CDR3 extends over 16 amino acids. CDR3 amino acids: CASSVERDRGTDGYTF. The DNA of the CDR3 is TGTGCCAGCAGCGTAGAACGTGACAGGGGTACAGATGGCTACACCTTC.

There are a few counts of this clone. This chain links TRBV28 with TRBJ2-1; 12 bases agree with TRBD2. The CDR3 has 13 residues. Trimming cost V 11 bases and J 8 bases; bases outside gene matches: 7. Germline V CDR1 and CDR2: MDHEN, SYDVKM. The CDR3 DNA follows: TGTGCCGGGTCTAGCGGGGGGGCCGATGAGCAGTTCTTC. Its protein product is CAGSSGGADEQFF. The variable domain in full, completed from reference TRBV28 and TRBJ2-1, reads DVKVTQSSRYLVKRTGEKVFLECVQDMDHENMFWYRQDPGLGLRLIYFSYDVKMKEKGDIPEGYSVSREKKERFSLILESASTNQTSMYLCAGSSGGADEQFFGPGTRLTVL.

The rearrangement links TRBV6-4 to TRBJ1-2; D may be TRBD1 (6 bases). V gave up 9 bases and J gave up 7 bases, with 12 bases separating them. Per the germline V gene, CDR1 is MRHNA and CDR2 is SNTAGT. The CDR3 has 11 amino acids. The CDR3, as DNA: TGTGCCAGAGAGGGGGAAGGTGGCTACACCTTC. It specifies CAREGEGGYTF.

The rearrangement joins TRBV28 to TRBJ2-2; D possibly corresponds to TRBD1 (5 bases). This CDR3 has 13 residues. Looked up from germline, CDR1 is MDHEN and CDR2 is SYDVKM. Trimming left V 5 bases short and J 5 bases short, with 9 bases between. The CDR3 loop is CASSRRGTGELFF. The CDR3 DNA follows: TGTGCCAGCAGTCGAAGGGGAACCGGGGAGCTGTTTTTT.

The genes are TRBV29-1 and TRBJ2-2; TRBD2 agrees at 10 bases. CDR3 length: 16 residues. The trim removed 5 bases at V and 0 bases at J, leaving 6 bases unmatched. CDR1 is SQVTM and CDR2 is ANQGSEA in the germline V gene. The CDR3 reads CSVLSGGPSNTGELFF. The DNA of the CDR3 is TGCAGCGTTCTTAGCGGGGGGCCCTCGAACACCGGGGAGCTGTTTTTT.

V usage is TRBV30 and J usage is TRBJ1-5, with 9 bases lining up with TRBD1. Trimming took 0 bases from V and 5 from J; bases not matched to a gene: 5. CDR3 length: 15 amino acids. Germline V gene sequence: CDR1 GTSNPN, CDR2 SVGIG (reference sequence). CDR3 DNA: TGTGCCTGGAGTGTCGGTTGGGACAGGGATCAGCCCCAGCATTTT. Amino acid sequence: CAWSVGWDRDQPQHF.

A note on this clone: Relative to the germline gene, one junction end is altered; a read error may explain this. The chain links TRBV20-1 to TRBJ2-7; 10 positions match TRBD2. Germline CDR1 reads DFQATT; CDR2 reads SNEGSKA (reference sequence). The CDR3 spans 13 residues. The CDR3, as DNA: TGCAGTGCTAGTGAACCTAGCGGGGGCCCAATGCAGTTC. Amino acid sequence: CSASEPSGGPMQF.

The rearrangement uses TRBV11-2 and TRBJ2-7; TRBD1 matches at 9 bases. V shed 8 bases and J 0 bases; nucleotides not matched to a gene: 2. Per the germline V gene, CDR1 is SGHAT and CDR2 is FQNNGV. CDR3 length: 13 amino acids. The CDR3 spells CASSTGGSYEQYF. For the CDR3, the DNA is TGTGCCAGCTCGACAGGGGGCTCCTACGAGCAGTACTTC.

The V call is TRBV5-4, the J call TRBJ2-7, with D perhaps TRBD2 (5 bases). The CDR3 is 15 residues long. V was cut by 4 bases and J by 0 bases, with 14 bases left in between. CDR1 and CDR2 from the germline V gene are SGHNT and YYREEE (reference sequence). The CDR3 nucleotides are TGTGCCAGCAGCAGCGGACTGAGGAGCTCCTACGAGCAGTACTTC. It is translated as CASSSGLRSSYEQYF.

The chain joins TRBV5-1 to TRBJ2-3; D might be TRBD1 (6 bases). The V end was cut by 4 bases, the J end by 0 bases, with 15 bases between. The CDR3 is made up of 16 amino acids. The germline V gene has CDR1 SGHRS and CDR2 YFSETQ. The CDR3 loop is CASSVGGVSSTDTQYF. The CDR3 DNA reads TGCGCCAGCAGCGTAGGGGGTGTCTCTAGCACAGATACGCAGTATTTT.

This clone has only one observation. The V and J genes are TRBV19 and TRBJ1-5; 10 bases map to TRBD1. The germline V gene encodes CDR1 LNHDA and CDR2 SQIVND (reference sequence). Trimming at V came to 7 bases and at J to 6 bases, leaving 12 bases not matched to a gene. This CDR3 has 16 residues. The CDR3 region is CASNHKTGGDRQPQHF. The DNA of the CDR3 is TGTGCCAGTAACCATAAGACAGGGGGCGATCGTCAGCCCCAGCATTTT.

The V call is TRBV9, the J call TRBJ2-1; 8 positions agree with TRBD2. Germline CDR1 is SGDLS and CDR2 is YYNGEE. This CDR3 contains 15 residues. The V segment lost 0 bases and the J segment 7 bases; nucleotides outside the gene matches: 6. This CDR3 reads CASSVGATSANEQFF. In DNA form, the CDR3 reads TGTGCCAGCAGCGTAGGAGCGACTAGCGCAAATGAGCAGTTCTTC.

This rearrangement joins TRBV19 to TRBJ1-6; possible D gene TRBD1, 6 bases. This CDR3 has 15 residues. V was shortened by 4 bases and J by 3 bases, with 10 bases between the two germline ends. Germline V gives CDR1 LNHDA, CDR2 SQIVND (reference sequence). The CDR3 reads CASSTDRSYNSPLHF. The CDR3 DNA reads TGTGCCAGTAGTACCGACAGGAGCTATAATTCACCCCTCCACTTT. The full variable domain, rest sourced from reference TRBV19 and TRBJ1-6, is DGGITQSPKYLFRKEGQNVTLSCEQNLNHDAMYWYRQDPGQGLRLIYYSQIVNDFQKGDIAEGYSVSREKKESFPLTVTSAQKNPTAFYLCASSTDRSYNSPLHFGNGTRLTVT.

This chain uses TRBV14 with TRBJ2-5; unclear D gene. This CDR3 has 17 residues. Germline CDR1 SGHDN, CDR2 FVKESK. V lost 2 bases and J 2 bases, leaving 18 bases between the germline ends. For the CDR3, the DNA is TGTGCCAGCAGCCAATCAGGTGTACACCATAATCAAGAGACCCAGTACTTC. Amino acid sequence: CASSQSGVHHNQETQYF. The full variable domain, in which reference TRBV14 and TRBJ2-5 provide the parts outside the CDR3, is EAGVTQFPSHSVIEKGQTVTLRCDPISGHDNLYWYRRVMGKEIKFLLHFVKESKQDESGMPNNRFLAERTGGTYSTLKVQPAELEDSGVYFCASSQSGVHHNQETQYFGPGTRLLVL.

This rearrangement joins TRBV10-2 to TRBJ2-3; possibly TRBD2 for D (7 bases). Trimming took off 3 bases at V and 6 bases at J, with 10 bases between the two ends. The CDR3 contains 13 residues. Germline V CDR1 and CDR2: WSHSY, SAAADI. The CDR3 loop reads CASSEGGEDTQYF. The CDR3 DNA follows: TGCGCCAGCAGTGAAGGGGGGGAGGATACGCAGTATTTT.

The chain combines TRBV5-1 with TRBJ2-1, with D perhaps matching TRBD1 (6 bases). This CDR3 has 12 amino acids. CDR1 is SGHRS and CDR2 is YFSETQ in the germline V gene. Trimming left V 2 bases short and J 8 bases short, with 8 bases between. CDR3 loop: CASSLQGYEQFF. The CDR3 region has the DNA TGCGCCAGCAGCTTACAGGGCTATGAGCAGTTCTTC.

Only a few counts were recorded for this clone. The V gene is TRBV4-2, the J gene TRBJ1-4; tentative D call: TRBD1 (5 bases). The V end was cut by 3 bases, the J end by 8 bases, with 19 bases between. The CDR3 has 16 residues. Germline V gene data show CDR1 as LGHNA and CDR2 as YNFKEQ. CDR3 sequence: CASSQAADLSGEKLFF. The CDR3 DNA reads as TGTGCCAGCAGCCAGGCTGCCGACCTTTCAGGGGAAAAACTGTTTTTT.

This CDR3 reads CASSHLGTEAFF. Here the CDR3 DNA reads TGTGCCAGCTCACATCTCGGGACTGAAGCTTTCTTT. The chain combines TRBV18 with TRBJ1-1; D is unclear. CDR1 KGHSH and CDR2 LQKENI come from the germline V gene. This CDR3 has 12 residues. Trimming shortened V by 4 bases and J by 5 bases, and 8 bases separated the two germline ends.

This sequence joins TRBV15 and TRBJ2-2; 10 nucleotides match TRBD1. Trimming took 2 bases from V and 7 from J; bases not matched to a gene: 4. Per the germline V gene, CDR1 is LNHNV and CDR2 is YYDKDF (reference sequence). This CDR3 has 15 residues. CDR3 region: CATSRRQGANGELFF. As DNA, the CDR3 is TGTGCCACCAGCAGAAGACAGGGGGCCAACGGGGAGCTGTTTTTT.